This TCR beta chain came from a study of blood T cell repertoires in COVID-19. Clones were read by immunoSEQ multiplex PCR, and TCRdb kept only the in-frame ones, dropping some. The table has roughly 120,000 clones, roughly four fifths seen once; the top ten hold about 2.7%. Germline-derived CDR1 and CDR2 are SEHNR and FQNEAQ (reference sequence). The germline V and J ends were trimmed by 1 base and 5 bases, with 11 bases remaining between them. CDR3 length equals 15 residues. The V gene is TRBV7-9, the J gene TRBJ2-2; D not certain. The sequencing input was peripheral blood. This TCR derives from a man between 50 and 59 years old with acute or convalescent COVID-19. The CDR3 DNA is TGTGCCAGCAGCTTAGATCCGGGTTCTACCGGGGAGCTGTTTTTT. Protein sequence: CASSLDPGSTGELFF.